This TCR beta chain emerged from a study of shared clonotypes between healthy human individuals. Measured with immunoSEQ multiplex PCR; TCRdb has only the in-frame clones, and not every one. The sample gives about 2.4 million clones, roughly 92% of which show up once; under 0.15% is in the top ten. The V and J ends lost 8 bases and 3 bases respectively, with 13 bases between them. The CDR3 runs to 14 residues. From germline, CDR1 is MGHRA and CDR2 YSYEKL. This clonotype originated in a man aged 18 to 30 in good health. Sequences were obtained from naive CD4+ T cells sorted from blood. Described subset: CD45RA+ positively selected. The V and J genes are TRBV4-1 and TRBJ2-2, with D tentatively TRBD1 (5 bases). The CDR3, as DNA: TGCGCCAGCCAGCGTATAGGGGACACCGGGGAGCTGTTTTTT. It is translated as CASQRIGDTGELFF.